The next 31 T cell receptor beta chains were all read from a single sample in a study of CD8 T cells in Susac syndrome (dated by TCRdb to between 2018 and 2020). Library construction relied on the immunoSEQ multiplex PCR assay. RNA was extracted with the RNeasy kit and about 0.5 to 1 ug was reverse transcribed using random hexamers. In-frame beta chains were kept once TCRdb had trimmed the public reads at Q25 with fastp and called clones with MiXCR. Identical CDR3 protein sequences are pooled into one entry, listed with their most common genes and DNA. For this sample the table gives 160,000 or so distinct CDR3 sequences, of which nearly 97% were detected only once. The ten largest clonotypes hold 0.15% of the sample. The sample consisted of CD8+ T cells from PBMCs. The origin of the receptors is a human donor with multiple sclerosis.

V gene TRBV2 combines with J gene TRBJ1-2; a possible D gene is TRBD1 (6 bases). V dropped 5 bases and J dropped 6 bases, with 19 bases sitting between them. Germline loops: CDR1 SNHLY, CDR2 FYNNEI. This CDR3 is 15 amino acids long. The CDR3 sequence: CASSPWTDLLNGYTF. CDR3 coding DNA: TGTGCCAGCAGTCCCTGGACAGATCTTCTTAATGGCTACACCTTC.

The chain couples TRBV7-9 to TRBJ1-2, with D maybe TRBD1 (5 bases). The CDR3 is 15 residues long. CDR1 is SEHNR, CDR2 FQNEAQ, per germline (reference sequence). Trimming took off 3 bases at V and 3 bases at J, with 14 bases between the two ends. The CDR3 is CASSFLDKDYYGYTF. CDR3 nucleotide sequence: TGTGCCAGCAGCTTCTTGGACAAGGATTACTATGGCTACACCTTC.

The chain couples TRBV18 to TRBJ2-7; perhaps TRBD1 as D (5 bases). Germline CDR1 and CDR2: KGHSH and LQKENI. V lost 6 bases, J lost 5 bases, and 14 bases lay in between. The CDR3 sequence is 13 residues long. The CDR3 protein is CASSNQGGDEQYV. DNA of the CDR3: TGTGCCAGCTCTAACCAGGGCGGCGACGAGCAGTACGTC.

This chain joins TRBV15 and TRBJ1-2; 9 nucleotides agree with TRBD1. V trimming: 0 bases; J trimming: 4 bases; junction bases outside the gene matches: 6. In germline, CDR1 is LNHNV, CDR2 YYDKDF (reference sequence). The CDR3 length is 16 residues. The CDR3 spells CATSRETGQGIYGYTF. CDR3 DNA: TGTGCCACCAGCAGAGAAACTGGACAGGGGATCTATGGCTACACCTTC.

The rearrangement joins TRBV6-5 to TRBJ2-7; TRBD2 might be the D (5 bases). Trimming pared 5 bases from V and 4 bases from J, leaving 15 bases between. The CDR3 contains 14 residues. Germline V gene sequence: CDR1 MNHEY, CDR2 SVGAGI. Here the CDR3 reads CASSPPGGGYEQYF. CDR3 in DNA: TGTGCCAGCAGTCCTCCCGGAGGAGGTTACGAGCAGTACTTC.

The chain combines TRBV12-3 or TRBV12-4 with TRBJ1-2; maybe TRBD1 (5 bases). The V end was cut by 5 bases, the J end by 8 bases, with 18 bases between. CDR3 length equals 14 residues. The CDR3 sequence is CASSLLWGYVGYTF. In nucleotides, the CDR3 is TGTGCCAGCAGTCTACTCTGGGGCTATGTAGGCTACACCTTC.

The chain joins TRBV29-1 to TRBJ1-2; D is uncertain. Trimming took off 8 bases at V and 8 bases at J, with 18 bases between the two ends. The CDR3 totals 12 residues. The germline gives CDR1 SQVTM, CDR2 ANQGSEA. The CDR3 reads CSTIDNSEGYTF. The CDR3 DNA follows: TGCAGCACCATTGACAACTCGGAAGGCTACACCTTC.

This chain links TRBV2 with TRBJ2-2; no clear D. The germline V gene encodes CDR1 SNHLY and CDR2 FYNNEI. The CDR3 covers 12 residues. The germline V and J ends were trimmed by 10 bases and 6 bases, with 12 bases remaining between them. The DNA for the CDR3 is TGTGCCATATCACGGGCGGCCGGGGAGCTGTTTTTT. Its translation is CAISRAAGELFF.

The rearrangement links TRBV2 to TRBJ2-3; the D gene is possibly TRBD2 (6 bases). Trimming pared 10 bases from V and 6 bases from J, leaving 17 bases between. The germline V gene encodes CDR1 SNHLY and CDR2 FYNNEI. This CDR3 has 13 residues. Here the CDR3 reads CAMPGGPGDTQYF. CDR3 nucleotide sequence: TGTGCCATGCCCGGAGGGCCTGGGGATACGCAGTATTTT.

V usage is TRBV15 and J usage is TRBJ2-4; 7 bases fit TRBD1. The CDR3 totals 14 residues. J lost 4 bases, V lost 4 bases, and 4 bases had no gene match. The germline CDR1 and CDR2 sequences are LNHNV and YYDKDF (reference sequence). The CDR3: CATSIAGGKNIQYF. The CDR3 DNA sequence: TGTGCCACCAGCATTGCAGGGGGAAAAAACATTCAGTACTTC.

CDR3: CASSVGLNGYTF. The DNA of the CDR3 is TGTGCCAGCAGCGTAGGATTGAATGGCTACACCTTC. V usage is TRBV9 and J usage is TRBJ1-2, with D unresolved. Germline V CDR1 and CDR2: SGDLS, YYNGEE. Trimming removed 0 bases from V and 6 bases from J, with 6 bases in between. This CDR3 has 12 residues.

The chain carries TRBV13 and TRBJ2-1; D assignment may be TRBD1 or TRBD2 (5 bases each). Germline V lookup: CDR1 PRHDT, CDR2 FYEKMQ (reference sequence). With 4 bases removed from V and 7 bases from J, the gap between germline ends came to 17 bases. The CDR3 is 15 amino acids. The CDR3 sequence is CASSSAMGRLNEQFF. The CDR3 coding sequence is TGTGCCAGCAGCTCCGCGATGGGACGGTTGAATGAGCAGTTCTTC.

The V call is TRBV4-1, the J call TRBJ2-3; D gene unclear. This CDR3 has 19 residues. Germline CDR1 MGHRA, CDR2 YSYEKL. V was trimmed by 1 base and J by 0 bases, leaving 20 bases between them. The CDR3 region is CASSQGSPRLGSSTDTQYF. Written as DNA, the CDR3 is TGCGCCAGCAGCCAAGGTTCCCCGCGTTTAGGTTCTAGCACAGATACGCAGTATTTT.

The chain employs TRBV13 and TRBJ2-2; TRBD1 might be the D (5 bases). CDR1 is PRHDT and CDR2 is FYEKMQ in the germline V gene (reference sequence). The CDR3 has 13 amino acids. The V gene lost 4 bases and the J gene lost 5 bases, with 8 bases spanning the gap. CDR3 sequence: CASSSQGTGELFF. The DNA of the CDR3 is TGTGCCAGCAGCTCCCAGGGTACCGGGGAGCTGTTTTTT.

To note about this clonotype: The junction does not match germline at one end; this may be a read error. The chain employs TRBV19 and TRBJ1-1; D might be TRBD1 (5 bases). CDR3 length: 12 residues. CDR1 is LNHDA, CDR2 SQIVND, per germline (reference sequence). CDR3 DNA sequence: TGTACCAGCCGGAGGGGAAACACTGAAGCTTTCTTT. This sequence encodes CTSRRGNTEAFF.

This clonotype was detected only a few times. V and J are TRBV6-2 or TRBV6-3 and TRBJ2-5; D unresolved. The germline V gene encodes CDR1 MNHEY and CDR2 SVGEGT. V was clipped by 2 bases and J by 5 bases, with 3 bases between them. The CDR3 extends over 11 amino acids. CDR3 nucleotides: TGTGCCAGCAGTTACGGGGAGACCCAGTACTTC. This sequence encodes CASSYGETQYF.

The chain employs TRBV2 and TRBJ2-2; 7 nucleotides align to TRBD1. Germline values: CDR1 SNHLY, CDR2 FYNNEI. V shed 6 bases and J 1 base; nucleotides not matched to a gene: 2. The CDR3 extends over 14 amino acids. CDR3 loop: CASSDRENTGELFF. The CDR3 nucleotides read TGTGCCAGCAGCGACAGGGAGAACACCGGGGAGCTGTTTTTT.

This clonotype was detected only once. The V and J genes are TRBV7-9 and TRBJ1-2, with 7 bases lining up with TRBD1. After removal of 6 bases from V and 7 bases from J, the junction contained 17 bases not matched to a gene. The germline V gene has CDR1 SEHNR and CDR2 FQNEAQ (reference sequence). The CDR3 length is 16 residues. As DNA, the CDR3 is TGTGCCAGCAGTCAAGCTCCGGGACAGCATTCAGGTGGCTACACCTTC. This codes for CASSQAPGQHSGGYTF.

The gene calls are TRBV19 and TRBJ2-4; perhaps D is TRBD1 or TRBD2 (6 bases each). This CDR3 spans 15 amino acids. The germline V gene has CDR1 LNHDA and CDR2 SQIVND (reference sequence). V was trimmed by 9 bases and J by 6 bases, leaving 21 bases between them. CDR3 DNA sequence: TGTGCCAGCACCGGGTCCTCGGGGGCGGGAAACATTCAGTACTTC. Its protein is CASTGSSGAGNIQYF.

V usage is TRBV27 and J usage is TRBJ1-3, with TRBD1 as a possible D gene (6 bases). V was pared by 3 bases and J by 0 bases, with 9 bases between. CDR3 size: 15 residues. The germline V gene has CDR1 MNHEY and CDR2 SMNVEV (reference sequence). DNA for the CDR3: TGTGCCAGCAGTTTGGGGGGCAACTCTGGAAACACCATATATTTT. It encodes CASSLGGNSGNTIYF.

V usage is TRBV4-1 and J usage is TRBJ2-7, with D possibly being TRBD2 (6 bases). CDR1 MGHRA and CDR2 YSYEKL come from the germline V gene. The CDR3 runs 13 residues. Trimming shortened V by 5 bases and J by 7 bases, and 15 bases separated the two germline ends. CDR3 protein: CASSYGTGLEQYF. The CDR3 coding sequence is TGCGCCAGCAGCTACGGGACCGGACTAGAGCAGTACTTC.

The V gene is TRBV9, the J gene TRBJ1-1; no clear D gene. This CDR3 is 14 amino acids long. V lost 0 bases to trimming and J lost 0 bases, with 6 bases between them. Germline V gene sequence: CDR1 SGDLS, CDR2 YYNGEE. This CDR3 is CASSVAQMNTEAFF. CDR3 DNA: TGTGCCAGCAGCGTAGCACAGATGAACACTGAAGCTTTCTTT.

V usage is TRBV12-3 or TRBV12-4 and J usage is TRBJ2-5, with D possibly matching TRBD2 (5 bases). The CDR3 covers 14 residues. Deletions cut 3 bases from V and 5 bases from J, with 13 bases between. CDR3 in DNA: TGTGCCAGCAGTTTGTCCGCGACGGGGGAGACCCAGTACTTC. It is translated as CASSLSATGETQYF.

The J gene is TRBJ2-5, the V gene TRBV18, with D perhaps being TRBD1 or TRBD2 (6 bases each). The germline V gene has CDR1 KGHSH and CDR2 LQKENI. The ends were cut back, 3 bases at V and 4 bases at J, with 15 bases in the middle. This CDR3 spans 15 amino acids. The CDR3 is CASSPDEQGGETQYF. The CDR3 coding sequence is TGTGCCAGCTCACCGGACGAACAGGGAGGAGAGACCCAGTACTTC.

This clonotype was seen just once. The CDR3 reads CSAIQLSGNTIYF. The CDR3 DNA reads as TGCAGTGCAATACAGCTCTCTGGAAACACCATATATTTT. The rearrangement joins TRBV20-1 to TRBJ1-3; the D is unclear. V was pared by 6 bases and J by 0 bases, with 9 bases between. The CDR3 totals 13 residues. CDR1 is DFQATT and CDR2 is SNEGSKA in the germline V gene (reference sequence).

The rearrangement joins TRBV27 to TRBJ2-1, with D unresolved. Germline V gene sequence: CDR1 MNHEY, CDR2 SMNVEV (reference sequence). The CDR3 has 14 amino acids. The V and J ends lost 1 base and 8 bases respectively, with 12 bases between them. DNA of the CDR3: TGTGCCAGCAGTTTATACTCGGTAGCCGATGAGCAGTTCTTC. It yields the protein CASSLYSVADEQFF.

The chain has TRBV12-3 or TRBV12-4 and TRBJ1-2; tentatively, D is TRBD1 (6 bases). V shed 3 bases and J shed 4 bases, with 12 bases lying between them. The CDR3 length is 14 residues. The CDR3 spells CASSLGGLTYGYTF. The CDR3 bases are TGTGCCAGCAGTTTGGGGGGGCTGACCTATGGCTACACCTTC.

V is TRBV11-2 and J is TRBJ2-7; D gene unclear. Deletions cut 3 bases from V and 4 bases from J, with 10 bases between. The length of the CDR3 is 13 residues. Germline V gene data show CDR1 as SGHAT and CDR2 as FQNNGV. Here the CDR3 DNA reads TGTGCCAGCAGCTTTACCGTTCTGTACGAGCAGTACTTC. It yields the protein CASSFTVLYEQYF. Full variable domain (outside the CDR3, taken from reference TRBV11-2 and TRBJ2-7): EAGVAQSPRYKIIEKRQSVAFWCNPISGHATLYWYQQILGQGPKLLIQFQNNGVVDDSQLPKDRFSAERLKGVDSTLKIQPAKLEDSAVYLCASSFTVLYEQYFGPGTRLTVT.

This clonotype was found once. V and J are TRBV4-2 and TRBJ2-1; perhaps D is TRBD1 or TRBD2 (5 bases each). CDR1 LGHNA and CDR2 YNFKEQ come from the germline V gene. Trimming removed 7 bases from V and 4 bases from J, with 17 bases in between. The CDR3 runs 15 residues. DNA for the CDR3: TGTGCCAGCACCCGCATGAGGGGTCTTTACAATGAGCAGTTCTTC. Translation: CASTRMRGLYNEQFF.

This clonotype has a single count. The J gene is TRBJ1-6, the V gene TRBV6-5; D may be TRBD1 (6 bases). The CDR3 has 14 amino acids. Germline V gene data show CDR1 as MNHEY and CDR2 as SVGAGI. V shed 5 bases and J shed 7 bases, with 12 bases lying between them. Written as DNA, the CDR3 is TGTGCCAGCAGTCCTACAGGGAAGAATTCACCCCTCCACTTT. Translated, it gives CASSPTGKNSPLHF.

The V gene is TRBV14, the J gene TRBJ2-1; D is ambiguous. The V gene's germline CDR1 is SGHDN and CDR2 FVKESK. CDR3 length: 15 amino acids. V lost 0 bases to trimming and J lost 7 bases, with 13 bases between them. The CDR3 DNA sequence: TGTGCCAGCAGCCAAGATCTTGGGTTTTTGAATGAGCAGTTCTTC. Translated: CASSQDLGFLNEQFF.